The rows below give T cell receptor beta chains drawn from one sample of a study of shared clonotypes between healthy human individuals. Here immunoSEQ multiplex PCR was the method, and the copy in TCRdb shows in-frame clones only, minus some. The data contain some 580,000 clones, 95% to 98% of them singletons. The sequenced sample consisted of naive CD4+ T cells sorted from blood. The receptor source for this set is a woman in her twenties or thirties in good health. Both conserved end residues are part of each CDR3. A D gene is named only where the DNA matches it firmly. Only some rows state a clone size, as once, few, many or a class for expanded clones.

V	D	size	J	CDR3	DNA
TRBV28	TRBD2	-	TRBJ2-4	CASSLRVGRALENIQYF	TGTGCCAGCAGTTTAAGGGTCGGGAGGGCCCTCGAAAACATTCAGTACTTC
TRBV6-1	TRBD2	-	TRBJ2-2	CASSEGLAGVTGELFF	TGTGCCAGCAGTGAGGGGCTAGCGGGAGTTACCGGGGAGCTGTTTTTT
TRBV6-1	-	-	TRBJ2-7	CASSGETYEQYF	TGTGCCAGCAGTGGGGAAACCTACGAGCAGTACTTC
TRBV28	-	-	TRBJ1-2	CASSEGRGYTF	TGTGCCAGCAGCGAGGGTAGGGGCTACACCTTC
TRBV28	TRBD2	-	TRBJ2-7	CASTPELAGGQQYF	TGTGCCAGCACCCCGGAACTAGCGGGAGGGCAACAGTACTTC
TRBV28	-	-	TRBJ2-1	CASSRVAGLGNEQFF	TGTGCCAGCAGTCGGGTCGCGGGACTGGGAAATGAGCAGTTCTTC
TRBV19	-	-	TRBJ1-2	CASTPTGEVALYGYTF	TGTGCCAGTACCCCGACTGGGGAGGTGGCCCTATATGGCTACACCTTC
TRBV15	-	once	TRBJ1-4	CATSRDMDEKLFF	TGTGCCACCAGCAGAGATATGGATGAAAAACTGTTTTTT
TRBV6-1	-	once	TRBJ2-7	CASRIAWEQYF	TGTGCCAGCAGGATTGCCTGGGAGCAGTACTTC
TRBV12-2	-	-	TRBJ2-3	CASRYRGREITDTQYF	TGTGCAAGTCGCTACCGTGGGCGGGAGATTACAGATACGCAGTATTTT
TRBV19	-	-	TRBJ1-5	CASSPRSINQPQHF	TGTGCCAGTAGTCCAAGGTCCATAAATCAGCCCCAGCATTTT
TRBV11-1	-	once	TRBJ1-1	CASSSQGLNTEAFF	TGTGCCAGCAGCTCCCAGGGATTGAACACTGAAGCTTTCTTT
TRBV28	-	-	TRBJ2-3	CASIERYRVALPTDTQYF	TGTGCCAGCATTGAAAGGTATCGGGTAGCGCTGCCCACAGATACGCAGTATTTT
TRBV28	-	once	TRBJ1-1	CASSLLVTEAFF	TGTGCCAGCAGTTTATTGGTTACTGAAGCTTTCTTT
TRBV7-2	TRBD2	-	TRBJ2-1	CASSKQAGSSYNEQFF	TGTGCCAGCAGCAAACAAGCGGGAAGCTCCTACAATGAGCAGTTCTTC
TRBV28	-	-	TRBJ2-3	CASKDLSRSTDTQYF	TGTGCCAGTAAGGACCTTTCTCGAAGCACAGATACGCAGTATTTT
TRBV7-8	TRBD1	-	TRBJ1-2	CASSSGTATEGYTF	TGTGCCAGCAGCTCCGGGACAGCGACGGAAGGCTACACCTTC
TRBV10-3	TRBD2	-	TRBJ2-1	CAISVREREANEQFF	TGTGCCATCAGTGTGAGGGAGCGGGAGGCCAATGAGCAGTTCTTC
TRBV2	TRBD1	-	TRBJ1-5	CASSRTGGGNQPQHF	TGTGCCAGCAGTCGGACAGGGGGAGGCAATCAGCCCCAGCATTTT
TRBV19	-	-	TRBJ2-1	CASKNVGGVHNEQFF	TGTGCCAGTAAAAACGTCGGTGGTGTCCACAATGAGCAGTTCTTC
TRBV30	-	-	TRBJ2-1	CAWSWEILTAEQFF	TGTGCCTGGAGTTGGGAGATATTGACAGCGGAGCAGTTCTTC
TRBV7-8	TRBD2	-	TRBJ2-7	CASGRVLRTYEQYF	TGTGCCAGCGGGAGGGTGTTGAGGACCTACGAGCAGTACTTC
TRBV2	-	-	TRBJ1-4	CASRRGLNEKLFF	TGTGCCAGCAGACGGGGTCTTAATGAAAAACTGTTTTTT
TRBV18	TRBD1	-	TRBJ1-5	CASSPRNRGQSNQPQHF	TGTGCCAGCTCACCAAGGAACAGGGGGCAAAGCAATCAGCCCCAGCATTTT
TRBV11-2	TRBD1	-	TRBJ2-2	CASRGSGGPRMGTGELFF	TGTGCCAGCAGAGGCTCAGGGGGCCCCCGAATGGGCACCGGGGAGCTGTTTTTT
TRBV25-1	-	-	TRBJ2-1	CASSDFIREQFF	TGTGCCAGCAGTGACTTTATCAGGGAGCAGTTCTTC
TRBV5-1	-	-	TRBJ2-5	CASSRQRGEVETQYF	TGCGCCAGCAGCCGACAAAGAGGGGAGGTCGAGACCCAGTACTTC
TRBV19	-	-	TRBJ2-7	CASSIGQQNYEQYF	TGTGCCAGTAGTATCGGTCAGCAAAACTACGAGCAGTACTTC
TRBV6-5	-	-	TRBJ1-5	CASSVSRSNQPQHF	TGTGCCAGCAGCGTAAGCAGGAGCAATCAGCCCCAGCATTTT
TRBV11-2	-	once	TRBJ1-1	CASRSLRSSNRVYSGGAFF	TGTGCCAGCAGATCCCTCCGAAGTTCTAACAGGGTCTATTCCGGGGGAGCTTTCTTT
TRBV7-6	-	-	TRBJ2-1	CASSSRNIQRLYNEQFF	TGTGCCAGCAGCTCCCGAAACATCCAGCGGCTGTACAATGAGCAGTTCTTC
TRBV11-1	-	-	TRBJ2-1	CASRSTLLLPNEQFF	TGTGCCAGCAGATCCACTCTACTACTACCCAATGAGCAGTTCTTC
TRBV5-6	TRBD1	-	TRBJ1-1	CASSRGQTNTEAFF	TGTGCCAGCAGCCGGGGACAGACGAACACTGAAGCTTTCTTT
TRBV10-2	-	-	TRBJ1-1	CASTDTVMNTEAFF	TGCGCCAGCACCGATACAGTCATGAACACTGAAGCTTTCTTT
TRBV6-5	TRBD1	-	TRBJ1-2	CASSSRTGSGYTF	TGTGCCAGCAGTTCCCGGACAGGGTCCGGCTACACCTTC
TRBV5-1	-	-	TRBJ2-4	CASSLGDGTDIQYF	TGCGCCAGCAGCTTGGGGGACGGGACGGACATTCAGTACTTC
TRBV5-1	-	-	TRBJ1-1	CASSFIVAAGPNTEAFF	TGCGCCAGCAGCTTTATCGTAGCGGCCGGACCGAACACTGAAGCTTTCTTT
TRBV5-1	TRBD1	-	TRBJ2-7	CASSSRTGRSYEQYF	TGCGCCAGCAGCTCGCGGACAGGGAGGTCCTACGAGCAGTACTTC
TRBV29-1	-	-	TRBJ2-2	CSGRLHRTGELFF	TGCAGCGGCCGACTACACCGGACCGGGGAGCTGTTTTTT
TRBV5-1	-	once	TRBJ2-1	CASSSLSDNEQFF	TGCGCCAGCAGCTCCCTCTCAGACAATGAGCAGTTCTTC
TRBV6-1	-	-	TRBJ2-4	CASRVQAEATIQYF	TGTGCCAGCAGAGTACAGGCCGAGGCGACCATTCAGTACTTC
TRBV28	TRBD1	-	TRBJ2-4	CASSSLWDRENIQYF	TGTGCCAGCAGTTCTCTTTGGGACAGGGAAAACATTCAGTACTTC
TRBV7-2	-	-	TRBJ1-1	CASSPGRGRVTEAFF	TGTGCCAGCAGCCCCGGGCGGGGCCGGGTCACTGAAGCTTTCTTT
TRBV2	TRBD1	-	TRBJ2-5	CATQRGQGSSRETQYF	TGTGCCACCCAAAGAGGACAGGGAAGTTCTCGAGAGACCCAGTACTTC
TRBV28	TRBD1	-	TRBJ2-4	CASSLTGGKNIQYF	TGTGCCAGCAGTTTGACAGGGGGGAAAAACATTCAGTACTTC
TRBV6-1	-	once	TRBJ1-5	CASSVGVTRGYQPQHF	TGTGCCAGCAGTGTTGGGGTGACGCGAGGCTATCAGCCCCAGCATTTT
TRBV7-2	-	once	TRBJ2-1	CASSLRVRDWGNEQFF	TGTGCCAGCAGCTTAAGGGTCAGGGATTGGGGCAATGAGCAGTTCTTC
TRBV7-2	TRBD2	-	TRBJ2-7	CASSLATGLAGAQQYF	TGTGCCAGCAGCTTAGCGACCGGACTAGCGGGAGCGCAGCAGTACTTC
TRBV5-1	TRBD1	-	TRBJ2-1	CASSLGDRGRMNEQFF	TGCGCCAGCAGTTTGGGCGACAGGGGGCGCATGAATGAGCAGTTCTTC
TRBV9	TRBD2	-	TRBJ2-3	CASSVGLAGLTDTQYF	TGTGCCAGCAGCGTAGGACTAGCAGGGCTGACAGATACGCAGTATTTT
TRBV5-4	TRBD1	-	TRBJ1-4	CASSLEGPSGTGREKLFF	TGTGCCAGCAGCTTGGAGGGTCCATCCGGGACAGGGCGGGAAAAACTGTTTTTT
TRBV7-9	TRBD2	-	TRBJ2-1	CASSLGTSGSPRDNEQFF	TGTGCCAGCAGCTTAGGGACTAGCGGGAGCCCTCGGGACAATGAGCAGTTCTTC
TRBV6-6	-	-	TRBJ2-3	CASSYGGTDTQYF	TGTGCCAGCAGTTACGGGGGCACAGATACGCAGTATTTT
TRBV28	-	-	TRBJ1-4	CASTILRGSNEKLFF	TGTGCCAGCACCATACTCAGGGGATCCAATGAAAAACTGTTTTTT
TRBV28	TRBD1	-	TRBJ2-1	CASSSHPDRNNEQFF	TGTGCCAGCAGTTCCCACCCGGACAGGAACAATGAGCAGTTCTTC
TRBV4-1	-	-	TRBJ2-4	CASSQEAGRWAKNIQYF	TGCGCCAGCAGCCAAGAAGCAGGGAGGTGGGCCAAAAACATTCAGTACTTC
TRBV27	-	once	TRBJ2-1	CASSFESSYNEQFF	TGTGCCAGCAGTTTCGAGAGCTCCTACAATGAGCAGTTCTTC